This TCR beta chain was profiled in a study of cytomegalovirus exposure and HLA in healthy donors. Points from the study as a whole: Further analysis was carried out later, and it showed several of the most significant clusters appearing linked to common viral pathogens. Near-uniform donor sequencing depth was presumed by presence/absence analyses. When analyzed later, a missense DCLRE1C variant was found to be linked to TCR beta V- and J-gene trimming.

CDR3 length equals 14 residues. CDR1 and CDR2 from the germline V gene are MNHEY and SVGAGI. V lost 4 bases, J lost 4 bases, and 8 bases lay in between. 13 Jbeta primers and 60 Vbeta primers were used for the PCR. Clones were sequenced by immunoSEQ multiplex PCR, and TCRdb holds only the in-frame ones, with some missing. The sample consists of nearly 110,000 clones, over 80% of them appearing once. This clone appeared once. Its specificity is unknown. This clonotype was obtained from a man younger than 45 in good health and CMV-seropositive. V is TRBV6-5 and J is TRBJ2-6; unclear D gene. Sample: PBMCs. The chain's CDR3 is CASSFESGANVLTF. DNA of the CDR3: TGTGCCAGCAGTTTTGAGTCCGGGGCCAACGTCCTGACTTTC.